The clone carrying this TCR beta chain was counted once. This sample was taken from a study of blood T cell repertoires in COVID-19. How the authors handled the data: The authors estimated nucleated cell counts from reference gene primer amplification. Measured with immunoSEQ multiplex PCR; TCRdb has only the in-frame clones, and not every one. Clone size and the V and J calls come from that table; the DNA yielded D and trimming. The data contain hundreds of thousands of clones, about 90% of them singletons. With 2 bases removed from V and 9 bases from J, the gap between germline ends came to 14 bases. Looked up from germline, CDR1 is MNHEY and CDR2 is SMNVEV (reference sequence). This CDR3 has 14 residues. Grouping used clinical history reported by participants in a survey and questionnaire.

This TCR came from a woman aged 25 to 39 who had recovered from COVID-19. The V call is TRBV27, the J call TRBJ2-1, with a possible D match to TRBD2 (5 bases). The material sequenced was PBMCs or T cells enriched from blood (not recorded which). CDR3 amino acids: CASSLRSTSVEQFF. CDR3 DNA sequence: TGTGCCAGCAGTTTAAGGTCCACTAGTGTTGAGCAGTTCTTC.